Listed here are 3 T cell receptor beta chains from one sample, sequenced in a study of T cells in Graves' hyperthyroidism and ophthalmopathy. Amplification of TCR beta CDR3 regions used RNA as the template. During a first-round RT-PCR of the TCR CDR3, the HTBI primer set was used. One entry per CDR3 protein results from TCRdb running MiXCR on the multiplex PCR reads. The sample contains roughly 290,000 distinct CDR3 sequences, approximately 15% of which appear only once. Sequenced: blood. The receptors were sampled from a woman aged 60-75 years with Graves' ophthalmopathy.

This clonotype was seen at least ten times. The chain links TRBV28 to TRBJ2-7, with a possible D match to TRBD1 (6 bases). The CDR3 consists of 14 residues. V lost 6 bases and J lost 2, with 14 bases in between. Germline values: CDR1 MDHEN, CDR2 SYDVKM. The CDR3 region is CASSEAGDAYEQYF. Here the CDR3 DNA reads TGTGCCAGCAGCGAAGCAGGGGATGCCTACGAGCAGTACTTC.

This clonotype showed up many times. The rearrangement links TRBV6-1 to TRBJ2-3; 8 bases agree with TRBD1. The germline V gene has CDR1 MNHNS and CDR2 SASEGT. The CDR3 length is 19 residues. The J segment lost 1 base and the V segment lost 0 bases, leaving 12 bases of the junction unmatched. The CDR3 nucleotides read TGTGCCAGCAGTGAAGCGATACGCGGTAGCAGGGGGCGCACAGATACGCAGTATTTT. Residues: CASSEAIRGSRGRTDTQYF.

This clonotype was counted only a few times. J is TRBJ2-3 and V is TRBV7-7; D is ambiguous. The CDR3 covers 17 residues. Germline CDR1 is SSHAT and CDR2 is FNYEAQ (reference sequence). Trimming took off 1 base at V and 1 base at J, with 15 bases between the two ends. CDR3 coding DNA: TGTGCCAGCAGCTTAGAGGTCTCTACCTGGGGCACAGATACGCAGTATTTT. As protein: CASSLEVSTWGTDTQYF.